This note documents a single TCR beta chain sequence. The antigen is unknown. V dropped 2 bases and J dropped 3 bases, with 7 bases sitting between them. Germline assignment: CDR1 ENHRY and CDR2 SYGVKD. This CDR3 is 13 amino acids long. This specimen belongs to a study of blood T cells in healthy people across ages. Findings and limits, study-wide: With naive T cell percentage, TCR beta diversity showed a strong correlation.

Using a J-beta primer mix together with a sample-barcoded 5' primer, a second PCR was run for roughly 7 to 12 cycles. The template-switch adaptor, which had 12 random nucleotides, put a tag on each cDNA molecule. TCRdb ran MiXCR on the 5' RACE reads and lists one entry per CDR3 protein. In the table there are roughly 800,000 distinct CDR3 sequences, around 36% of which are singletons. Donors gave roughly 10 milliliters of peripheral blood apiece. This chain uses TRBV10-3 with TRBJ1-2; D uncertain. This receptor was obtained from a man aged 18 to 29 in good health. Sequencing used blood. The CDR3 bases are TGTGCCATCAGTGAGCGGGCCCACTATGGCTACACCTTC. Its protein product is CAISERAHYGYTF.